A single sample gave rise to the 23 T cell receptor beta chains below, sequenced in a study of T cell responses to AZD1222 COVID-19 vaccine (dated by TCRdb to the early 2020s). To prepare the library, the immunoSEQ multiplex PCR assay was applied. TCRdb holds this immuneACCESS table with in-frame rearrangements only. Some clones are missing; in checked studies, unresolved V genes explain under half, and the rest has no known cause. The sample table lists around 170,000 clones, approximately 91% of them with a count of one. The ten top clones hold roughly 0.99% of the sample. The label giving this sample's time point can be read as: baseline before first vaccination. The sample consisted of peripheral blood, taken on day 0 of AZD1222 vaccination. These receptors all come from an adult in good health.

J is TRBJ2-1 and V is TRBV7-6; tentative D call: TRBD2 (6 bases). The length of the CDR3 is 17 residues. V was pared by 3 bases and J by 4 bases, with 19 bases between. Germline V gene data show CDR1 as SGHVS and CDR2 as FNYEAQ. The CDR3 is CASSLRLIGTGYNEQFF. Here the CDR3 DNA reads TGTGCCAGCAGCTTGAGGTTGATAGGGACTGGATACAATGAGCAGTTCTTC.

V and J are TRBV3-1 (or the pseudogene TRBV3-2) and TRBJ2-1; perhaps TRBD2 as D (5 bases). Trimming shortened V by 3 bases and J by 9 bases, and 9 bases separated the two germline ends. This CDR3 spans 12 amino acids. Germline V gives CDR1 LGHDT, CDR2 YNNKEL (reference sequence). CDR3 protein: CASSQARGEQFF. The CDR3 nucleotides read TGTGCCAGCAGCCAGGCCCGGGGTGAGCAGTTCTTC.

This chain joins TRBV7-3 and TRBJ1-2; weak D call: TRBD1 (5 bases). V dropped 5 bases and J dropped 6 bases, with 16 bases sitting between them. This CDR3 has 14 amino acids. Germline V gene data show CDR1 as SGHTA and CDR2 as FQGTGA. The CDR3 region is CASSKGGGVNGYTF. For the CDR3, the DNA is TGTGCCAGCAGCAAAGGCGGGGGAGTAAATGGCTACACCTTC.

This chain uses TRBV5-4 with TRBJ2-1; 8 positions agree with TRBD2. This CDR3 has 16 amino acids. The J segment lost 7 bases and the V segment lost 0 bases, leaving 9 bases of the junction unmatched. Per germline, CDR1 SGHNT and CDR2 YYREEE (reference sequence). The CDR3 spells CASSLGGTSGLNEQFF. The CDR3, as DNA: TGTGCCAGCAGCTTGGGTGGGACTAGTGGGCTTAATGAGCAGTTCTTC. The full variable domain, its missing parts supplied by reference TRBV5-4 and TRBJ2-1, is ETGVTQSPTHLIKTRGQQVTLRCSSQSGHNTVSWYQQALGQGPQFIFQYYREEENGRGNFPPRFSGLQFPNYSSELNVNALELDDSALYLCASSLGGTSGLNEQFFGPGTRLTVL.

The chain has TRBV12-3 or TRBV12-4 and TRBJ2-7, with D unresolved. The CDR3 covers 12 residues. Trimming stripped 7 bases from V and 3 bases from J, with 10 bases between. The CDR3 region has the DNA TGTGCCAGCACCCTCAGCCACTACGAGCAGTACTTC. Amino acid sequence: CASTLSHYEQYF.

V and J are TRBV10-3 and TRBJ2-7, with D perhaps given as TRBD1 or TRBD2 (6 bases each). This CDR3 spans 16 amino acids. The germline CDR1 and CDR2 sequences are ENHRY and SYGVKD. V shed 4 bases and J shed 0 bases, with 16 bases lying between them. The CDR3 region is CAISAEQGLSSYEQYF. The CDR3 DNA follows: TGTGCCATCAGTGCGGAACAGGGACTTAGCTCCTACGAGCAGTACTTC.

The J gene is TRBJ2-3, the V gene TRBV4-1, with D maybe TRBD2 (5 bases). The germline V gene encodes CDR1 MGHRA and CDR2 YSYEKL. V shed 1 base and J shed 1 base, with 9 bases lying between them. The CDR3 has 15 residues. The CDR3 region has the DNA TGCGCCAGCAGCCAAGCTAGCATCCGCACAGATACGCAGTATTTT. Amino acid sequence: CASSQASIRTDTQYF.

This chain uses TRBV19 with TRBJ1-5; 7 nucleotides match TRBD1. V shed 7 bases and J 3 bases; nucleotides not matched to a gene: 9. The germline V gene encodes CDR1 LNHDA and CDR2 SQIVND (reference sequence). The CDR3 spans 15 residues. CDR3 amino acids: CASTPGGQNNQPQHF. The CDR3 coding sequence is TGTGCCAGTACCCCAGGGGGACAGAACAATCAGCCCCAGCATTTT.

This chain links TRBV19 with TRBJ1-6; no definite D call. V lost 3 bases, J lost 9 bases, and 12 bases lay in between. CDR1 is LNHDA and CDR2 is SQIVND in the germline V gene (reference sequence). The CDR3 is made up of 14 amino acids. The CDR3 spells CASSIGGVGSPLHF. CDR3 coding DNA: TGTGCCAGTAGTATCGGCGGGGTCGGTTCACCCCTCCACTTT.

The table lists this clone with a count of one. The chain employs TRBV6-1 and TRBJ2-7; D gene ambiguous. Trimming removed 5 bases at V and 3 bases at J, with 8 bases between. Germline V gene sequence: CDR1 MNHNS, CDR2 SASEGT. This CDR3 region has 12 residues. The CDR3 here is CASSLWVYEQYF. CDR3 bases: TGTGCCAGCAGTTTGTGGGTCTACGAGCAGTACTTC.

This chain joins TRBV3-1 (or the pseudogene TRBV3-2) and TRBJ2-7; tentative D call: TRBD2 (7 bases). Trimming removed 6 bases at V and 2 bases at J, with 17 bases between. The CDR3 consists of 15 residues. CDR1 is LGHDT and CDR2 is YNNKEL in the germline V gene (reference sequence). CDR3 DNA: TGTGCCAGCAGACCAGAGTGGGGGGGCCCCTACGAGCAGTACTTC. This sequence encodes CASRPEWGGPYEQYF.

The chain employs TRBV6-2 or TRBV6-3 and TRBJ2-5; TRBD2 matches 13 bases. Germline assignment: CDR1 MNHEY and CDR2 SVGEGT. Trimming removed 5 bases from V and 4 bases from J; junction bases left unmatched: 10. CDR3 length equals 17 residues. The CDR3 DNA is TGTGCCAGCAGTCCACGCACTAGCGGGGGGGCCGGAGAGACCCAGTACTTC. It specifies CASSPRTSGGAGETQYF.

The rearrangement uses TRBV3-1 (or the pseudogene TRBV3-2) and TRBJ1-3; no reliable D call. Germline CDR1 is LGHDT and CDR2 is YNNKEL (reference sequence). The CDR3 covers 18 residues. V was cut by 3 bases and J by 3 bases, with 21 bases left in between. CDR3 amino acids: CASSHHPDPYTIGNTIYF. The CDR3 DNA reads TGTGCCAGCAGCCACCACCCGGACCCATACACGATTGGAAACACCATATATTTT.

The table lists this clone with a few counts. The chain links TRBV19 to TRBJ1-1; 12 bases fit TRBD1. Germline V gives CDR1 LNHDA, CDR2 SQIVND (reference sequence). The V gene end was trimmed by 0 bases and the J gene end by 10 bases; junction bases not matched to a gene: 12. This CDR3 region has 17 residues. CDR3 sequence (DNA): TGTGCCAGTAGTATAGAACTATTCGGGACAGGGGGCTTTGGAGCTTTCTTT. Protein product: CASSIELFGTGGFGAFF.

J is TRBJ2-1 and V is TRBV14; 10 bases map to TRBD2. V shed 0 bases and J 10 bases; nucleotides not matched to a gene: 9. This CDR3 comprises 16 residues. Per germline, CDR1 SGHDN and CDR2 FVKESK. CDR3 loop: CASSQDPSGRFEEQFF. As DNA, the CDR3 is TGTGCCAGCAGCCAAGACCCTAGCGGGAGATTTGAGGAGCAGTTCTTC. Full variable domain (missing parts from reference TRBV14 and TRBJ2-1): EAGVTQFPSHSVIEKGQTVTLRCDPISGHDNLYWYRRVMGKEIKFLLHFVKESKQDESGMPNNRFLAERTGGTYSTLKVQPAELEDSGVYFCASSQDPSGRFEEQFFGPGTRLTVL.

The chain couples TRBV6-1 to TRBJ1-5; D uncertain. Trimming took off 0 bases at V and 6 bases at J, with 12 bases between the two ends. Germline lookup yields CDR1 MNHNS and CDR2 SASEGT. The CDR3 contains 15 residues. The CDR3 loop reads CASSEAAGYSQPQHF. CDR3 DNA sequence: TGTGCCAGCAGTGAAGCGGCGGGGTACAGTCAGCCCCAGCATTTT.

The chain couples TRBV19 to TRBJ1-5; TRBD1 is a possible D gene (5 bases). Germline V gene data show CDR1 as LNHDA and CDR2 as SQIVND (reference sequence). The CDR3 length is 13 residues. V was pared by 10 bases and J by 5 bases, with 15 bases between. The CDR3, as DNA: TGTGCCACTACCGACAGCCTTGATCAGCCCCAGCATTTT. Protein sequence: CATTDSLDQPQHF.

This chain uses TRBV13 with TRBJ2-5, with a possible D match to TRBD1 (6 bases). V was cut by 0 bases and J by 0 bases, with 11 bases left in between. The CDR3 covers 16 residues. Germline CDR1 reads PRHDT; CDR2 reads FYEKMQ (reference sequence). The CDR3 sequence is CASSLGGGPDQETQYF. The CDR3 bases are TGTGCCAGCAGCTTAGGAGGGGGACCCGACCAAGAGACCCAGTACTTC.

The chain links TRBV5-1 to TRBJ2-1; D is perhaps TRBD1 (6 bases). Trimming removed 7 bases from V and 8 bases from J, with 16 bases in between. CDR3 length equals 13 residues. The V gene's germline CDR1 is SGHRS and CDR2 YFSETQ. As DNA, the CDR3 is TGCGCCAGCGCTCGACAGGAGTGGGATGAGCAGTTCTTC. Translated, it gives CASARQEWDEQFF.

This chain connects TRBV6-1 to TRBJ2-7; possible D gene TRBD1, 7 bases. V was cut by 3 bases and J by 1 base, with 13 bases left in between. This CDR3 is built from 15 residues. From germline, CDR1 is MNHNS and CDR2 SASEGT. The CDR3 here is CASSDAGQPSYEQYF. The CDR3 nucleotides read TGTGCCAGCAGTGACGCGGGACAGCCATCCTACGAGCAGTACTTC.

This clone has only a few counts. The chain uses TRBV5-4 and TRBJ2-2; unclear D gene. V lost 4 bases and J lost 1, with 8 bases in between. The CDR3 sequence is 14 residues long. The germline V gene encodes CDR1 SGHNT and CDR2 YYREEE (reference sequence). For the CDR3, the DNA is TGTGCCAGCAGCAAACAACAGAACACCGGGGAGCTGTTTTTT. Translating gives CASSKQQNTGELFF.

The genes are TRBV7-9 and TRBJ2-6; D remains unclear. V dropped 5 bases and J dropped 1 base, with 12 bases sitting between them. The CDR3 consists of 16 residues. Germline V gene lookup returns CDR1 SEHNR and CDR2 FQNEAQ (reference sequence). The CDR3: CASSHRERSGANVLTF. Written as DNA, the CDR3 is TGTGCCAGCAGCCATCGAGAGCGATCTGGGGCCAACGTCCTGACTTTC.

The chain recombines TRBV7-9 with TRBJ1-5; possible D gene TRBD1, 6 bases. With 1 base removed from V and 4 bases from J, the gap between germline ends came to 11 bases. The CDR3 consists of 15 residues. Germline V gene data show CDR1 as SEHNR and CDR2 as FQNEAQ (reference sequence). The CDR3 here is CASSLGTVINQPQHF. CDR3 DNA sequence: TGTGCCAGCAGCTTAGGGACAGTAATTAATCAGCCCCAGCATTTT. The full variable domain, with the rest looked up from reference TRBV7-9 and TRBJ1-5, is DTGVSQNPRHKITKRGQNVTFRCDPISEHNRLYWYRQTLGQGPEFLTYFQNEAQLEKSRLLSDRFSAERPKGSFSTLEIQRTEQGDSAMYLCASSLGTVINQPQHFGDGTRLSIL.